Shown below are 17 T cell receptor beta chains from a single sample sequenced in a study of cytomegalovirus exposure and HLA in healthy donors. Primers: 60 Vbeta forward and 13 Jbeta reverse. Generated by immunoSEQ multiplex PCR, the TCRdb table keeps only in-frame clones and is missing some. The table shows 85,000 to 100,000 clones, with roughly 60% occurring only once. Specimen: PBMCs. The origin of the receptors is a human donor in good health.

The rearrangement joins TRBV7-6 to TRBJ2-1; D may be TRBD2 (6 bases). The CDR3 covers 14 residues. Trimming shortened V by 5 bases and J by 6 bases, and 14 bases separated the two germline ends. Looked up from germline, CDR1 is SGHVS and CDR2 is FNYEAQ. The CDR3 DNA follows: TGTGCCAGCAGCACGCCCGGGACTGGCAATGAGCAGTTCTTC. Translation gives CASSTPGTGNEQFF.

This clone has more than one count but fewer than ten. This chain joins TRBV7-8 and TRBJ1-4, with D possibly TRBD1 on 6 matching bases. In germline, CDR1 is SGHVS, CDR2 FQNEAQ. CDR3 length: 15 residues. Trimming took 5 bases from V and 4 from J, leaving 14 bases between them. This CDR3 is CASSGRTVFNEKLFF. The CDR3 nucleotides read TGTGCCAGCAGCGGCAGGACAGTCTTTAATGAAAAACTGTTTTTT.

V and J are TRBV7-8 and TRBJ1-4; D perhaps matches TRBD1 (6 bases). The CDR3 sequence is 16 residues long. V shed 4 bases and J shed 0 bases, with 12 bases lying between them. The V gene's germline CDR1 is SGHVS and CDR2 FQNEAQ. The CDR3 here is CASSSWTAATNEKLFF. DNA of the CDR3: TGTGCCAGCAGCTCGTGGACAGCCGCAACTAATGAAAAACTGTTTTTT.

This chain connects TRBV5-4 to TRBJ2-3; a weak D match, TRBD1 (6 bases). Trimming removed 1 base at V and 2 bases at J, with 11 bases between. CDR1 is SGHNT and CDR2 is YYREEE in the germline V gene (reference sequence). There are 15 residues in the CDR3. CDR3 sequence: CASSLRQGYTDTQYF. CDR3 DNA sequence: TGTGCCAGCAGCTTGCGGCAGGGGTACACAGATACGCAGTATTTT.

This clone was observed a handful of times. The rearrangement joins TRBV10-2 to TRBJ2-1; a possible D gene is TRBD2 (5 bases). This CDR3 contains 13 residues. The germline V gene encodes CDR1 WSHSY and CDR2 SAAADI. V was clipped by 4 bases and J by 6 bases, with 10 bases between them. In nucleotides, the CDR3 is TGCGCCAGCAGTGCTTTTCGGGGCAATGAGCAGTTCTTC. It yields the protein CASSAFRGNEQFF.

The chain has TRBV7-3 and TRBJ2-5; TRBD2 aligns across 9 bases. The CDR3 runs to 13 residues. The V segment lost 8 bases and the J segment 5 bases; nucleotides outside the gene matches: 6. CDR1 and CDR2 from the germline V gene are SGHTA and FQGTGA. The CDR3 sequence is CASAGGPWETQYF. CDR3 nucleotide sequence: TGTGCCAGCGCGGGGGGGCCATGGGAGACCCAGTACTTC.

This clone showed up just a few times. V usage is TRBV10-3 and J usage is TRBJ2-3; D is possibly TRBD2 (5 bases). V was shortened by 0 bases and J by 7 bases, with 11 bases between the two germline ends. The CDR3 spans 14 residues. Germline assignment: CDR1 ENHRY and CDR2 SYGVKD. The CDR3 sequence: CAISESVEANTQYF. In DNA form, the CDR3 reads TGTGCCATCAGTGAGTCGGTGGAGGCCAATACGCAGTATTTT.

The rearrangement links TRBV7-8 to TRBJ1-2; possible D gene TRBD1, 6 bases. Trimming pared 5 bases from V and 4 bases from J, leaving 8 bases between. Germline V gives CDR1 SGHVS, CDR2 FQNEAQ. This CDR3 has 12 amino acids. This CDR3 is CASSPDSYGYTF. The DNA of the CDR3 is TGTGCCAGCAGCCCGGACAGCTATGGCTACACCTTC.

V and J are TRBV7-2 and TRBJ2-5; 10 positions match TRBD1. The CDR3 extends over 18 amino acids. Germline lookup yields CDR1 SGHTA and CDR2 FQGNSA. Losses at the gene ends were 1 base for V and 5 bases for J; bases not matched to a gene: 13. CDR3 nucleotides: TGTGCCAGCAGCTTAGTTGGGACAGGGGACGGTAGTTATGAGACCCAGTACTTC. It is translated as CASSLVGTGDGSYETQYF.

The chain employs TRBV7-8 and TRBJ1-3; 11 bases match TRBD1. The CDR3 loop spans 20 amino acids. Germline V lookup: CDR1 SGHVS, CDR2 FQNEAQ. V lost 5 bases to trimming and J lost 4 bases; unmatched junction nucleotides: 19. In DNA, the CDR3 is TGTGCCAGCAGCCTGGCGATCCACATCGGACAGGGGGCGAGAGGAAACACCATATATTTT. The encoded protein is CASSLAIHIGQGARGNTIYF.

The chain links TRBV19 to TRBJ1-3; D possibly corresponds to TRBD1 (6 bases). This CDR3 comprises 14 residues. Germline values: CDR1 LNHDA, CDR2 SQIVND (reference sequence). The V and J ends lost 9 bases and 4 bases respectively, with 16 bases between them. CDR3 amino acids: CASLNPGEGNTIYF. For the CDR3, the DNA is TGTGCCAGCCTCAATCCAGGGGAGGGAAACACCATATATTTT. The variable domain in full, with the rest retrieved from reference TRBV19 and TRBJ1-3, is DGGITQSPKYLFRKEGQNVTLSCEQNLNHDAMYWYRQDPGQGLRLIYYSQIVNDFQKGDIAEGYSVSREKKESFPLTVTSAQKNPTAFYLCASLNPGEGNTIYFGEGSWLTVV.

The DNA for the CDR3 is TGTGCCAGTACGAAGAGCGGGGGGCACACCGGGGAGCTGTTTTTT. Translating it yields CASTKSGGHTGELFF. This chain links TRBV19 with TRBJ2-2; TRBD2 aligns across 9 bases. The V segment lost 7 bases and the J segment 3 bases; nucleotides outside the gene matches: 6. The CDR3 sequence is 15 residues long. Germline assignment: CDR1 LNHDA and CDR2 SQIVND (reference sequence).

V and J are TRBV7-2 and TRBJ2-1; TRBD1 agrees at 9 bases. The CDR3 totals 14 residues. V dropped 4 bases and J dropped 10; count of bases not matched to a gene: 8. Looked up from germline, CDR1 is SGHTA and CDR2 is FQGNSA. The CDR3 sequence is CASSSGTGRGEQFF. CDR3 bases: TGTGCCAGCAGCTCCGGGACAGGGAGAGGCGAGCAGTTCTTC.

The J gene is TRBJ1-1, the V gene TRBV5-1; TRBD1 agrees at 11 bases. The trim removed 4 bases at V and 5 bases at J, leaving 16 bases unmatched. Germline values: CDR1 SGHRS, CDR2 YFSETQ. The CDR3 has 18 residues. The DNA of the CDR3 is TGCGCCAGCAGCCCAAACCCTATTTCCGGGACAGGGGGAACTGAAGCTTTCTTT. It encodes CASSPNPISGTGGTEAFF.

The chain joins TRBV7-8 to TRBJ2-2; 9 bases match TRBD1. The CDR3 has 15 amino acids. V lost 6 bases and J lost 0; bases outside the gene matches: 2. Germline V CDR1 and CDR2: SGHVS, FQNEAQ. The CDR3 DNA follows: TGTGCCAGCAGGCGGGACAGGGCGAACACCGGGGAGCTGTTTTTT. Translation gives CASRRDRANTGELFF.

This clone turned up a few times. The J gene is TRBJ1-4, the V gene TRBV7-9; D may be TRBD1 (5 bases). Trimming removed 3 bases from V and 4 bases from J, with 12 bases in between. This CDR3 comprises 15 residues. The germline gives CDR1 SEHNR, CDR2 FQNEAQ (reference sequence). Here the CDR3 reads CASSFGGDLNEKLFF. The CDR3 DNA reads TGTGCCAGCAGCTTCGGAGGGGACCTTAATGAAAAACTGTTTTTT. Supplemented by reference TRBV7-9 and TRBJ1-4, the full variable domain reads DTGVSQNPRHKITKRGQNVTFRCDPISEHNRLYWYRQTLGQGPEFLTYFQNEAQLEKSRLLSDRFSAERPKGSFSTLEIQRTEQGDSAMYLCASSFGGDLNEKLFFGSGTQLSVL.

This chain joins TRBV5-1 and TRBJ1-1, with 9 bases that match TRBD1. This CDR3 comprises 15 residues. CDR1 is SGHRS, CDR2 YFSETQ, per germline. V gave up 4 bases and J gave up 0 bases; unmatched junction bases: 4. Here the CDR3 DNA reads TGCGCCAGCAGCGGGGGGGACAGGGTGAACACTGAAGCTTTCTTT. It codes for CASSGGDRVNTEAFF.